Presented here are 29 T cell receptor beta chains from one specimen sequenced in a study of blood T cell repertoires in COVID-19. Libraries were prepared by immunoSEQ multiplex PCR; TCRdb keeps only in-frame clonotypes and omits some of them. The sample contains roughly 200,000 clones, around nine tenths of which appear only once. Material: peripheral blood. These receptors all come from a man between 60 and 75 years old with acute or convalescent COVID-19.

This chain links TRBV6-2 or TRBV6-3 with TRBJ2-4; the match to TRBD2 covers 14 bases. There are 17 residues in the CDR3. V shed 4 bases, J shed 0 bases, and the junction held 2 bases outside the gene matches. Germline V lookup: CDR1 MNHEY, CDR2 SVGEGT. CDR3 sequence (DNA): TGTGCCAGCAGTTGGACTAGCGGGGGGATAGCCAAAAACATTCAGTACTTC. This sequence encodes CASSWTSGGIAKNIQYF.

The chain uses TRBV9 and TRBJ2-3, with D possibly being TRBD1 (5 bases). V was clipped by 0 bases and J by 0 bases, with 17 bases between them. This CDR3 comprises 18 residues. CDR1 is SGDLS and CDR2 is YYNGEE in the germline V gene. CDR3 loop: CASSVVGKRQGSTDTQYF. The DNA of the CDR3 is TGTGCCAGCAGCGTAGTGGGGAAACGGCAGGGAAGCACAGATACGCAGTATTTT.

This chain links TRBV18 with TRBJ2-7, with D perhaps matching TRBD1 (6 bases). This CDR3 has 14 residues. Germline values: CDR1 KGHSH, CDR2 LQKENI. The V and J ends lost 3 bases and 1 base respectively, with 10 bases between them. The CDR3 DNA is TGTGCCAGCTCACCGGGACACCTTTCCTACGAGCAGTACTTC. Protein product: CASSPGHLSYEQYF.

CDR3 DNA sequence: TGTGCCAGCAGTTCATCCGGGACAGGAAACACAGATACGCAGTATTTT. Amino acids: CASSSSGTGNTDTQYF. The chain has TRBV28 and TRBJ2-3; 8 positions agree with TRBD1. There are 16 residues in the CDR3. The V gene end was trimmed by 4 bases and the J gene end by 2 bases; junction bases not matched to a gene: 8. Germline assignment: CDR1 MDHEN and CDR2 SYDVKM.

CDR3 sequence: CASSPGGGGTYNEQFF. CDR3 bases: TGCGCCAGCAGCCCGGGGGGCGGGGGCACCTACAATGAGCAGTTCTTC. The chain has TRBV5-1 and TRBJ2-1, with D tentatively TRBD2 (7 bases). The V gene's germline CDR1 is SGHRS and CDR2 YFSETQ. Deletions cut 4 bases from V and 2 bases from J, with 16 bases between. The length of the CDR3 is 16 residues.

This clone appeared once. The chain combines TRBV27 with TRBJ2-1; 7 nucleotides line up with TRBD2. Germline trimming cut 6 bases from V and 8 bases from J; bases unmatched to any gene: 7. Germline V CDR1 and CDR2: MNHEY, SMNVEV (reference sequence). This CDR3 comprises 13 residues. The CDR3, as DNA: TGTGCCAGCAGCCAGACTAGCTGGGATGAGCAGTTCTTC. Amino acid sequence: CASSQTSWDEQFF.

The chain couples TRBV11-3 to TRBJ2-7, with TRBD1 identical over 9 bases. V was pared by 5 bases and J by 6 bases, with 8 bases of the junction left unmatched. This CDR3 region has 14 residues. Germline V gives CDR1 SGHNT, CDR2 YENEEA. The CDR3: CASSAQTTGGEQYF. In nucleotides, the CDR3 is TGTGCCAGCAGCGCCCAAACGACAGGGGGCGAGCAGTACTTC.

The rearrangement joins TRBV28 to TRBJ2-7, with a tentative D call TRBD2 (5 bases). The germline CDR1 and CDR2 sequences are MDHEN and SYDVKM. The germline V and J ends were trimmed by 6 bases and 2 bases, with 14 bases remaining between them. CDR3 length: 14 amino acids. The CDR3 region has the DNA TGTGCCAGCAGGACGGACGGGGTGGCCTACGAGCAGTACTTC. Translated, it gives CASRTDGVAYEQYF.

The chain uses TRBV27 and TRBJ1-1; D is unclear. Germline CDR1 and CDR2: MNHEY and SMNVEV (reference sequence). The CDR3 covers 14 residues. V was shortened by 4 bases and J by 5 bases, with 14 bases between the two germline ends. The chain's CDR3 is CASSSGRSRTEAFF. DNA of the CDR3: TGTGCCAGCAGTTCGGGGAGGAGTAGAACTGAAGCTTTCTTT.

This chain links TRBV27 with TRBJ2-6, with TRBD1 matching over 10 bases. Germline-derived CDR1 and CDR2 are MNHEY and SMNVEV (reference sequence). The CDR3 runs to 17 residues. The junction had 4 bases not matched to a gene; V was cut back by 3 bases and J by 2 bases. This CDR3 is CASSFDRGRPGANVLTF. In DNA, the CDR3 is TGTGCCAGCAGTTTCGACAGGGGGCGACCTGGGGCCAACGTCCTGACTTTC.

The V call is TRBV5-1, the J call TRBJ1-2; a weak D match, TRBD1 (5 bases). Germline V gene sequence: CDR1 SGHRS, CDR2 YFSETQ. V lost 0 bases and J 6 bases, leaving 12 bases between the germline ends. CDR3 size: 14 residues. CDR3 sequence (DNA): TGCGCCAGCAGCTTGGTGGGGGGATCGAATGGCTACACCTTC. Translated: CASSLVGGSNGYTF.

J is TRBJ2-2 and V is TRBV28; 8 positions match TRBD1. The V gene's germline CDR1 is MDHEN and CDR2 SYDVKM. This CDR3 region has 15 residues. Trimming at V came to 2 bases and at J to 8 bases, leaving 7 bases not matched to a gene. Here the CDR3 reads CASSLRQGAWGELFF. CDR3 nucleotide sequence: TGTGCCAGCAGTTTACGGCAGGGGGCGTGGGGGGAGCTGTTTTTT.

This rearrangement joins TRBV28 to TRBJ1-3, with TRBD1 as a possible D gene (5 bases). The ends were cut back, 6 bases at V and 0 bases at J, with 12 bases in the middle. The germline V gene encodes CDR1 MDHEN and CDR2 SYDVKM. This CDR3 is 15 amino acids long. The DNA for the CDR3 is TGTGCCAGCAGCTGGGGCAGCCGCTCTGGAAACACCATATATTTT. Encoded protein: CASSWGSRSGNTIYF. Supplemented by reference TRBV28 and TRBJ1-3, the full variable domain reads DVKVTQSSRYLVKRTGEKVFLECVQDMDHENMFWYRQDPGLGLRLIYFSYDVKMKEKGDIPEGYSVSREKKERFSLILESASTNQTSMYLCASSWGSRSGNTIYFGEGSWLTVV.

The rearrangement links TRBV7-2 to TRBJ2-7; D is possibly TRBD2 (5 bases). Germline values: CDR1 SGHTA, CDR2 FQGNSA. This CDR3 has 13 amino acids. Trimming left V 8 bases short and J 7 bases short, with 18 bases between. The CDR3 coding sequence is TGTGCCAGCGGCGCAACGGGGATCCGGGAGCAGTACTTC. Its protein is CASGATGIREQYF.

The rearrangement joins TRBV7-3 to TRBJ2-1, with TRBD1 identical over 7 bases. Per the germline V gene, CDR1 is SGHTA and CDR2 is FQGTGA. The CDR3 has 19 amino acids. V shed 5 bases and J 0 bases; nucleotides not matched to a gene: 16. The CDR3 coding sequence is TGTGCCAGCAGCCCAGACAGGGAAGAGGCTAGGGGCTCCTACAATGAGCAGTTCTTC. It specifies CASSPDREEARGSYNEQFF.

The V call is TRBV11-2, the J call TRBJ2-5; tentatively, D is TRBD2 (6 bases). Trimming pared 5 bases from V and 0 bases from J, leaving 10 bases between. CDR3 length: 14 amino acids. In germline, CDR1 is SGHAT, CDR2 FQNNGV. CDR3 nucleotide sequence: TGTGCCAGCAGCCCCCGGGGGTACCAAGAGACCCAGTACTTC. It encodes CASSPRGYQETQYF. Together with reference TRBV11-2 and TRBJ2-5, the CDR3 gives the full variable domain: EAGVAQSPRYKIIEKRQSVAFWCNPISGHATLYWYQQILGQGPKLLIQFQNNGVVDDSQLPKDRFSAERLKGVDSTLKIQPAKLEDSAVYLCASSPRGYQETQYFGPGTRLLVL.

This chain joins TRBV5-4 and TRBJ2-7, with D unclear. CDR1 and CDR2 from the germline V gene are SGHNT and YYREEE (reference sequence). This CDR3 is 13 amino acids long. The V gene lost 3 bases and the J gene lost 2 bases, with 9 bases spanning the gap. The CDR3 DNA is TGTGCCAGCAGCTCATACAGAACCTACGAGCAGTACTTC. Its translation: CASSSYRTYEQYF.

The rearrangement joins TRBV3-1 (or the pseudogene TRBV3-2) to TRBJ1-2, with no clear D. From germline, CDR1 is LGHDT and CDR2 YNNKEL (reference sequence). Between the trimmed V and J ends, which lost 0 bases and 4 bases, there was a span of 3 bases. The CDR3 sequence is 12 residues long. The CDR3 loop is CASSQDSYGYTF. For the CDR3, the DNA is TGTGCCAGCAGCCAAGACTCCTATGGCTACACCTTC.

The chain combines TRBV28 with TRBJ1-5; TRBD1 might be the D (6 bases). The CDR3 covers 16 residues. CDR1 and CDR2 (germline): MDHEN, SYDVKM. V lost 2 bases, J lost 6 bases, and 17 bases lay in between. CDR3 DNA sequence: TGTGCCAGCAGTTTAATAGGGGGGGTGGATACTCAGCCCCAGCATTTT. Its protein product is CASSLIGGVDTQPQHF. Together with reference TRBV28 and TRBJ1-5, the CDR3 gives the full variable domain: DVKVTQSSRYLVKRTGEKVFLECVQDMDHENMFWYRQDPGLGLRLIYFSYDVKMKEKGDIPEGYSVSREKKERFSLILESASTNQTSMYLCASSLIGGVDTQPQHFGDGTRLSIL.

DNA of the CDR3: TGTGCCAGCTCGCAACCGGGACTAGCCTTTCCGAAACAGTACTTC. Protein product: CASSQPGLAFPKQYF. The rearrangement joins TRBV18 to TRBJ2-7; 9 nucleotides match TRBD2. This CDR3 is 15 amino acids long. Germline CDR1 KGHSH, CDR2 LQKENI. The ends lost 6 bases at V and 10 bases at J; junction bases unmatched: 16.

CDR3 sequence (DNA): TGTGCCAGCAGTTCAACAGGGCCAACCTATGGCTACACCTTC. Protein: CASSSTGPTYGYTF. The chain has TRBV27 and TRBJ1-2, with D possibly matching TRBD1 (6 bases). In germline, CDR1 is MNHEY, CDR2 SMNVEV (reference sequence). Between the trimmed V and J ends, which lost 4 bases and 4 bases, there was a span of 13 bases. CDR3 size: 14 residues.

This clone was seen more than once but under ten times. The J gene is TRBJ1-3, the V gene TRBV27, with TRBD1 matching over 9 bases. CDR3 length: 17 residues. V shed 6 bases, J shed 0 bases, and the junction held 9 bases outside the gene matches. The germline gives CDR1 MNHEY, CDR2 SMNVEV (reference sequence). As DNA, the CDR3 is TGTGCCAGCAGGTTGACAGGGGGTCCGTCCTCTGGAAACACCATATATTTT. This gives the protein CASRLTGGPSSGNTIYF.

The V gene is TRBV7-8, the J gene TRBJ2-5, with 7 bases identical to TRBD1. After removal of 4 bases from V and 5 bases from J, the junction contained 13 bases not matched to a gene. CDR3 length equals 16 residues. CDR1 SGHVS and CDR2 FQNEAQ come from the germline V gene. CDR3 protein: CASSSRRQGVGETQYF. In DNA form, the CDR3 reads TGTGCCAGCAGCTCCCGCCGTCAGGGGGTTGGGGAGACCCAGTACTTC.

This sequence joins TRBV7-2 and TRBJ2-2; D is perhaps TRBD1 (5 bases). Trimming stripped 5 bases from V and 6 bases from J, with 13 bases between. The germline CDR1 and CDR2 sequences are SGHTA and FQGNSA. There are 14 residues in the CDR3. The CDR3 DNA reads as TGTGCCAGCAGCCCTCAGGGAACCCCCGGGGAGCTGTTTTTT. This gives the protein CASSPQGTPGELFF. The variable domain in full, completed from reference TRBV7-2 and TRBJ2-2, reads GAGVSQSPSNKVTEKGKDVELRCDPISGHTALYWYRQSLGQGLEFLIYFQGNSAPDKSGLPSDRFSAERTGGSVSTLTIQRTQQEDSAVYLCASSPQGTPGELFFGEGSRLTVL.

The genes are TRBV7-9 and TRBJ1-1, with a tentative D call TRBD1 (5 bases). Germline loops: CDR1 SEHNR, CDR2 FQNEAQ (reference sequence). CDR3 length: 15 residues. V was shortened by 2 bases and J by 4 bases, with 14 bases between the two germline ends. The CDR3 reads CASSLRQGRSTEAFF. CDR3 nucleotide sequence: TGTGCCAGCAGCTTACGTCAGGGTCGTAGCACTGAAGCTTTCTTT.

This rearrangement joins TRBV19 to TRBJ1-3; TRBD1 matches 7 bases. Germline V gene data show CDR1 as LNHDA and CDR2 as SQIVND (reference sequence). The V segment lost 4 bases and the J segment 0 bases; nucleotides outside the gene matches: 12. CDR3 length equals 18 residues. CDR3: CASSRLPGTASSGNTIYF. CDR3 nucleotide sequence: TGTGCCAGTAGTAGACTTCCCGGGACAGCCAGCTCTGGAAACACCATATATTTT.

The V call is TRBV28, the J call TRBJ1-1, with 9 bases identical to TRBD1. Germline assignment: CDR1 MDHEN and CDR2 SYDVKM. With V trimmed by 5 bases and J by 0 bases, 4 bases remained unmatched. The CDR3 covers 15 residues. The CDR3 DNA follows: TGTGCCAGCAGTGACCGGACAGGGGTGAACACTGAAGCTTTCTTT. It specifies CASSDRTGVNTEAFF.

The genes are TRBV18 and TRBJ1-2; tentative D call: TRBD1 (6 bases). V lost 4 bases to trimming and J lost 3 bases, with 15 bases between them. The CDR3 loop spans 15 amino acids. Germline V gene sequence: CDR1 KGHSH, CDR2 LQKENI. Written as DNA, the CDR3 is TGTGCCAGCTCACGGGAACAGGGTCCCCACTATGGCTACACCTTC. The encoded protein is CASSREQGPHYGYTF.

This clone has just a few counts. The V call is TRBV4-2, the J call TRBJ2-5, with TRBD2 matching over 15 bases. Germline CDR1 reads LGHNA; CDR2 reads YNFKEQ. The CDR3 extends over 19 amino acids. V trimming: 4 bases; J trimming: 3 bases; junction bases outside the gene matches: 12. The CDR3, as DNA: TGTGCCAGCAGCCGACACGGGACTAGCGGGGGGTCAATCGAAGAGACCCAGTACTTC. This translates into CASSRHGTSGGSIEETQYF.